This passage covers 20 T cell receptor beta chains from one sample sequenced in a study of blood T cell repertoires in COVID-19. The table came from immunoSEQ multiplex PCR; TCRdb's copy has only in-frame clones and leaves some out. The top ten clones hold about 4% of a sample with 100,000 to 150,000 clones, around 81% of them seen once. Sequencing used peripheral blood. The receptors were gathered from a woman in her fifties or sixties with acute or convalescent COVID-19.

The chain is built from TRBV19 and TRBJ1-1; no reliable D call. Trimming removed 6 bases from V and 8 bases from J, with 13 bases in between. The CDR3 runs to 12 residues. Germline loops: CDR1 LNHDA, CDR2 SQIVND (reference sequence). In nucleotides, the CDR3 is TGTGCCAGTAGGACACTCGGCTTCGAAGCTTTCTTT. This gives the protein CASRTLGFEAFF.

The V and J genes are TRBV19 and TRBJ1-6; weak D call: TRBD1 (6 bases). Germline V gene lookup returns CDR1 LNHDA and CDR2 SQIVND (reference sequence). The CDR3 has 12 amino acids. Trimming removed 2 bases at V and 10 bases at J, with 6 bases between. In nucleotides, the CDR3 is TGTGCCAGTAGTATACAGGGGTCACCCCTCCACTTT. It yields the protein CASSIQGSPLHF.

The chain has TRBV6-1 and TRBJ2-1; tentative D call: TRBD1 (7 bases). The ends were cut back, 1 base at V and 4 bases at J, with 14 bases in the middle. CDR1 is MNHNS and CDR2 is SASEGT in the germline V gene. The CDR3 is 16 amino acids. In DNA, the CDR3 is TGTGCCAGCAGTGAAGGGAGGGGACAGACTTACAATGAGCAGTTCTTC. It is translated as CASSEGRGQTYNEQFF.

The gene calls are TRBV28 and TRBJ2-7; 9 bases agree with TRBD2. There are 15 residues in the CDR3. With 4 bases clipped from V and 4 bases from J, the junction kept 8 bases outside the gene matches. Germline V gene data show CDR1 as MDHEN and CDR2 as SYDVKM. CDR3 protein: CASSSLAGVGYEQYF. CDR3 coding DNA: TGTGCCAGCAGTTCATTAGCGGGAGTAGGGTACGAGCAGTACTTC.

This sequence joins TRBV7-9 and TRBJ2-1; 12 bases are a match to TRBD2. The V segment lost 5 bases and the J segment 8 bases; nucleotides outside the gene matches: 4. CDR3 length: 14 residues. Germline loops: CDR1 SEHNR, CDR2 FQNEAQ (reference sequence). CDR3 protein: CASSPTSGGDEQFF. The CDR3 nucleotides read TGTGCCAGCAGCCCGACTAGCGGGGGCGATGAGCAGTTCTTC.

The CDR3 is CSARGNNEQFF. In DNA, the CDR3 is TGCAGTGCTAGAGGTAACAATGAGCAGTTCTTC. This chain joins TRBV20-1 and TRBJ2-1, with no clear D. Looked up from germline, CDR1 is DFQATT and CDR2 is SNEGSKA (reference sequence). With 1 base removed from V and 5 bases from J, the gap between germline ends came to 3 bases. This CDR3 is 11 amino acids long.

The chain is built from TRBV18 and TRBJ2-7; D unresolved. The V and J ends lost 2 bases and 3 bases respectively, with 5 bases between them. This CDR3 is 12 amino acids long. Germline V gene lookup returns CDR1 KGHSH and CDR2 LQKENI. The CDR3 reads CASSPTGYEQYF. CDR3 DNA sequence: TGTGCCAGCTCACCAACGGGCTACGAGCAGTACTTC. Combining the CDR3 with reference TRBV18 and TRBJ2-7 gives the whole variable domain NAGVMQNPRHLVRRRGQEARLRCSPMKGHSHVYWYRQLPEEGLKFMVYLQKENIIDESGMPKERFSAEFPKEGPSILRIQQVVRGDSAAYFCASSPTGYEQYFGPGTRLTVT.

V and J are TRBV9 and TRBJ1-1; D ambiguous. CDR3 size: 16 residues. Trimming removed 0 bases from V and 0 bases from J, with 12 bases in between. CDR1 SGDLS and CDR2 YYNGEE come from the germline V gene. DNA of the CDR3: TGTGCCAGCAGCGTAGCTCTGGCAGACTTGAACACTGAAGCTTTCTTT. Encoded protein: CASSVALADLNTEAFF.

This rearrangement joins TRBV2 to TRBJ1-1; D not resolved. The V end was cut by 1 base, the J end by 3 bases, with 9 bases between. The germline gives CDR1 SNHLY, CDR2 FYNNEI. The CDR3 runs 14 residues. The chain's CDR3 is CASSEVALYTEAFF. CDR3 coding DNA: TGTGCCAGCAGTGAAGTGGCTTTATACACTGAAGCTTTCTTT.

DNA of the CDR3: TGTGCCAGCGGCCAGGACAGGGAAGAGACCCAGTACTTC. Its protein is CASGQDREETQYF. This sequence joins TRBV2 and TRBJ2-5; 8 nucleotides agree with TRBD1. This CDR3 is built from 13 residues. V shed 8 bases and J 3 bases; nucleotides not matched to a gene: 5. CDR1 and CDR2 from the germline V gene are SNHLY and FYNNEI.

The V gene is TRBV6-5, the J gene TRBJ2-5; no reliable D call. Deletions cut 5 bases from V and 4 bases from J, with 11 bases between. The CDR3 covers 13 residues. In germline, CDR1 is MNHEY, CDR2 SVGAGI. The CDR3 is CASSPRGGETQYF. The CDR3 coding sequence is TGTGCCAGCAGTCCTCGTGGCGGAGAGACCCAGTACTTC.

Only a few counts were recorded for this clone. The V gene is TRBV10-1, the J gene TRBJ2-1; 15 bases align to TRBD2. The germline V gene encodes CDR1 WNHNN and CDR2 SYGVQD (reference sequence). Losses at the gene ends were 4 bases for V and 9 bases for J; bases not matched to a gene: 4. The CDR3 contains 15 residues. DNA of the CDR3: TGCGCCAGCAGTGGCGGGACTAGCGGGAGGAGTGAGCAGTTCTTC. Translating it yields CASSGGTSGRSEQFF.

This chain joins TRBV24-1 and TRBJ2-1; TRBD2 agrees at 8 bases. Trimming cost V 4 bases and J 5 bases; bases outside gene matches: 3. The CDR3 contains 14 residues. Germline assignment: CDR1 KGHDR and CDR2 SFDVKD. CDR3 amino acids: CATSDVAGNNEQFF. In nucleotides, the CDR3 is TGTGCCACCAGTGACGTAGCGGGGAACAATGAGCAGTTCTTC.

The chain has TRBV14 and TRBJ2-5; possible D gene TRBD2, 6 bases. CDR1 and CDR2 (germline): SGHDN, FVKESK. The CDR3 is 15 residues long. Trimming pared 3 bases from V and 5 bases from J, leaving 16 bases between. CDR3: CASSHPGVVSETQYF. In DNA, the CDR3 is TGTGCCAGCAGCCATCCGGGGGTTGTATCGGAGACCCAGTACTTC.

The chain links TRBV29-1 to TRBJ2-5; 9 bases are a match to TRBD1. Germline lookup yields CDR1 SQVTM and CDR2 ANQGSEA. The CDR3 consists of 13 residues. Trimming at V came to 3 bases and at J to 3 bases, leaving 2 bases not matched to a gene. CDR3 bases: TGCAGCGTTGAGGACAGGGGAAAAGAGACCCAGTACTTC. This translates into CSVEDRGKETQYF.

The rearrangement links TRBV4-2 to TRBJ2-7; 12 nucleotides align to TRBD2. After removal of 4 bases from V and 1 base from J, the junction contained 2 bases not matched to a gene. This CDR3 has 15 amino acids. CDR1 and CDR2 from the germline V gene are LGHNA and YNFKEQ. CDR3 sequence (DNA): TGTGCCAGCAGCCGGGGGACTAGCGGGTCCTACGAGCAGTACTTC. It yields the protein CASSRGTSGSYEQYF.

The chain links TRBV5-5 to TRBJ1-2, with D possibly matching TRBD1 (5 bases). The CDR3 is 16 residues long. Germline CDR1 is SGHKS and CDR2 is YYEKEE (reference sequence). V lost 4 bases, J lost 4 bases, and 20 bases lay in between. The DNA for the CDR3 is TGTGCCAGCAGCCCACCGGGACTGCAAACGGGCTATGGCTACACCTTC. Its protein product is CASSPPGLQTGYGYTF.

This chain links TRBV24-1 with TRBJ2-3, with 7 bases that match TRBD2. J lost 0 bases, V lost 10 bases, and 0 bases had no gene match. There are 12 residues in the CDR3. Germline CDR1 reads KGHDR; CDR2 reads SFDVKD. CDR3 sequence: CATSGSTDTQYF. Written as DNA, the CDR3 is TGTGCCACTAGCGGGAGCACAGATACGCAGTATTTT.

This chain links TRBV7-2 with TRBJ2-7, with a possible D match to TRBD1 (6 bases). Per the germline V gene, CDR1 is SGHTA and CDR2 is FQGNSA. V gave up 4 bases and J gave up 3 bases, with 10 bases separating them. The CDR3 runs to 13 residues. The DNA for the CDR3 is TGTGCCAGCAGCTCGCGGACAGACTACGAGCAGTACTTC. It codes for CASSSRTDYEQYF.

The gene calls are TRBV6-1 and TRBJ2-7; D is unclear. CDR1 and CDR2 (germline): MNHNS, SASEGT. The CDR3 is 17 amino acids. Trimming left V 2 bases short and J 3 bases short, with 20 bases between. The CDR3 is CASSERGYSNSIYEQYF. The CDR3 DNA reads TGTGCCAGCAGTGAAAGAGGTTATTCAAACTCTATCTACGAGCAGTACTTC.